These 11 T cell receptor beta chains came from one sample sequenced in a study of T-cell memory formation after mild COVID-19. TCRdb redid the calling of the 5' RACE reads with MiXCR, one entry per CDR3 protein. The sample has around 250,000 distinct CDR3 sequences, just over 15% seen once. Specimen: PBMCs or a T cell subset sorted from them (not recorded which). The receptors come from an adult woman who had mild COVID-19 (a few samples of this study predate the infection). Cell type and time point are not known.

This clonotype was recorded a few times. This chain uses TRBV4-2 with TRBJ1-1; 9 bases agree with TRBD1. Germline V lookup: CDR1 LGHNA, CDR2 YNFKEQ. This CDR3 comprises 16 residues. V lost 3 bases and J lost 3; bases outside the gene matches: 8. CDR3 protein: CASSQGTGTYYTEAFF. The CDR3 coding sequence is TGTGCCAGCAGCCAGGGGACAGGGACGTACTACACTGAAGCTTTCTTT.

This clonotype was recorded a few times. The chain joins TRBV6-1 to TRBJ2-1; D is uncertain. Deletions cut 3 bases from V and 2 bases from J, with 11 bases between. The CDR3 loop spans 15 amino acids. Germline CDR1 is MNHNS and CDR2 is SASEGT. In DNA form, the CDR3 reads TGTGCCAGCAGTGACTACTTTCGTCCCTACAATGAGCAGTTCTTC. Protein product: CASSDYFRPYNEQFF.

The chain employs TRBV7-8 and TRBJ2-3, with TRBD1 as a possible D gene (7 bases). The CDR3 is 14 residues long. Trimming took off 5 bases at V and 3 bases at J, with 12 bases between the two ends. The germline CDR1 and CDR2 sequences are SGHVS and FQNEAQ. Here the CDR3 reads CASSDRAGTDTQYF. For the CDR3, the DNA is TGTGCCAGCAGCGACAGGGCGGGAACAGATACGCAGTATTTT. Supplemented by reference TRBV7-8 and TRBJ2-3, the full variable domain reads GAGVSQSPRYKVAKRGQDVALRCDPISGHVSLFWYQQALGQGPEFLTYFQNEAQLDKSGLPSDRFFAERPEGSVSTLKIQRTQQEDSAVYLCASSDRAGTDTQYFGPGTRLTVL.

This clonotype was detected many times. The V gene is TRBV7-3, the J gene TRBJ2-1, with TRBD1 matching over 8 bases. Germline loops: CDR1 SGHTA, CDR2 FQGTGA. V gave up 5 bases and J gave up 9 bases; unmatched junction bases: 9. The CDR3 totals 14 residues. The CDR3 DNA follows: TGTGCCAGCAGCCCTTGGACAGGGAAGGGTGAGCAGTTCTTC. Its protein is CASSPWTGKGEQFF.

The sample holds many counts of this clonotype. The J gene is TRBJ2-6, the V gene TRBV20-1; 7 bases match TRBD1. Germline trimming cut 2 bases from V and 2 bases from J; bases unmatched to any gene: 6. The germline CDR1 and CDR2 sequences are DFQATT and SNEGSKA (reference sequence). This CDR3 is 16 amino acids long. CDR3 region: CSARPTGSTGANVLTF. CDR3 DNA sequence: TGCAGTGCTAGACCGACAGGGAGCACTGGGGCCAACGTCCTGACTTTC.

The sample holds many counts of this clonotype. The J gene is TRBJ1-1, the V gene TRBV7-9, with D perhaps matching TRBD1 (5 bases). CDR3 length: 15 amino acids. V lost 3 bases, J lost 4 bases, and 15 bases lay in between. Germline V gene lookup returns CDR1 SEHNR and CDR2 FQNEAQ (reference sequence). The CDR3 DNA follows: TGTGCCAGCAGCTTTTCCGGGACCCGCGGCACTGAAGCTTTCTTT. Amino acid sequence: CASSFSGTRGTEAFF.

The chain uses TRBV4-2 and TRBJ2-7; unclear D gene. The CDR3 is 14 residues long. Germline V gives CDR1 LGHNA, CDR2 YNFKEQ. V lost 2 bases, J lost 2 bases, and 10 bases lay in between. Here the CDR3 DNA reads TGTGCCAGCAGCCAATTGGACGGAACCTACGAGCAGTACTTC. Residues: CASSQLDGTYEQYF.

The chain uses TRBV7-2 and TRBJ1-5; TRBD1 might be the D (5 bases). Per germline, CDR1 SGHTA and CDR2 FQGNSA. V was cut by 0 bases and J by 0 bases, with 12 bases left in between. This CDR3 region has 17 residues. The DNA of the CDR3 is TGTGCCAGCAGCTTAGCCATCGGGGGATATAGCAATCAGCCCCAGCATTTT. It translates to CASSLAIGGYSNQPQHF.

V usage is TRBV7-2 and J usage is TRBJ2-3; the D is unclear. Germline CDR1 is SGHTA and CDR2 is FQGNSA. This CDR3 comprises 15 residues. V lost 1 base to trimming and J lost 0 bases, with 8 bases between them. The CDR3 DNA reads TGTGCCAGCAGCTTAGGGGTCCATAGCACAGATACGCAGTATTTT. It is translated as CASSLGVHSTDTQYF.

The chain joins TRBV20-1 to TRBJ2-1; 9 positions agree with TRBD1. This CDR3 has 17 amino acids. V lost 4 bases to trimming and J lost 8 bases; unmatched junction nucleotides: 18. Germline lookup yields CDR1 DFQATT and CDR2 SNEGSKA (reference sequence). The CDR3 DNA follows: TGCAGTGCTATATCGGCCCCAGGAAAGACAGGGGGGTATGAGCAGTTCTTC. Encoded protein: CSAISAPGKTGGYEQFF.

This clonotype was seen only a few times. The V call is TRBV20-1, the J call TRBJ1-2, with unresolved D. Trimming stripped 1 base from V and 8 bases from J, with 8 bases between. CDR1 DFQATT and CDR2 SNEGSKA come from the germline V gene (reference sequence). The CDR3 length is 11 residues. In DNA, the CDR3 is TGCAGTGCTAGAGGTGACCTCGGCTACACCTTC. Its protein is CSARGDLGYTF.